Shown below are 24 T cell receptor beta chains from a single sample sequenced in a study of control samples from healthy donors and cancer patients. The protocol was immunoSEQ multiplex PCR, while the TCRdb copy is restricted to in-frame clones and leaves out a portion. The repertoire holds 55,000 to 90,000 clones, with under 90% as singletons. The sample taken for sequencing was blood. The receptors stem from a man in his fifties or sixties in good health.

The chain has TRBV5-1 and TRBJ2-3; D call uncertain. The CDR3 totals 16 residues. Germline CDR1 is SGHRS and CDR2 is YFSETQ. Trimming shortened V by 0 bases and J by 0 bases, and 11 bases separated the two germline ends. DNA for the CDR3: TGCGCCAGCAGCTTGGACAGATTTACTAGCACAGATACGCAGTATTTT. Protein: CASSLDRFTSTDTQYF.

This clone came up a few times. The gene calls are TRBV5-1 and TRBJ1-1; TRBD1 agrees at 9 bases. V lost 6 bases, J lost 3 bases, and 9 bases stayed unmatched. The CDR3 runs to 15 residues. CDR1 SGHRS and CDR2 YFSETQ come from the germline V gene. For the CDR3, the DNA is TGCGCCAGCACCAGGACAGGGGTTGGGGACACTGAAGCTTTCTTT. It is translated as CASTRTGVGDTEAFF.

V gene TRBV6-5 combines with J gene TRBJ2-7; D is uncertain. The CDR3 totals 14 residues. The V end lost 4 bases, the J end lost 3 bases, and 13 bases lay between the germline ends. CDR1 is MNHEY and CDR2 is SVGAGI in the germline V gene. The CDR3 sequence: CASSFQRRLYEQYF. CDR3 coding DNA: TGTGCCAGCAGTTTTCAAAGGCGTCTCTACGAGCAGTACTTC.

The chain is built from TRBV5-1 and TRBJ2-1; D not certain. Trimming took 0 bases from V and 4 from J, leaving 5 bases between them. The CDR3 has 13 amino acids. Germline assignment: CDR1 SGHRS and CDR2 YFSETQ. CDR3 sequence (DNA): TGCGCCAGCAGCTTGGGGAATTACAATGAGCAGTTCTTC. This gives the protein CASSLGNYNEQFF.

This chain joins TRBV6-5 and TRBJ1-5; D gene uncertain. The CDR3 covers 13 residues. Germline CDR1 reads MNHEY; CDR2 reads SVGAGI. The V and J ends lost 5 bases and 7 bases respectively, with 12 bases between them. CDR3 sequence reads: CASSTLFKQPQHF. CDR3 coding DNA: TGTGCCAGCAGTACCCTCTTTAAACAGCCCCAGCATTTT.

This clone was counted a few times. The chain recombines TRBV12-3 or TRBV12-4 with TRBJ1-2, with unresolved D. This CDR3 is built from 12 residues. V lost 4 bases and J lost 8, with 11 bases in between. As DNA, the CDR3 is TGTGCCAGCAGTTCAGACTCTTCGGGCTACACCTTC. Translated: CASSSDSSGYTF.

The genes are TRBV9 and TRBJ1-6; a weak D match, TRBD1 (5 bases). The V end was cut by 0 bases, the J end by 5 bases, with 12 bases between. CDR3 length equals 16 residues. Germline-derived CDR1 and CDR2 are SGDLS and YYNGEE. The CDR3 reads CASSVGGGRNNSPLHF. The CDR3 coding sequence is TGTGCCAGCAGCGTAGGTGGGGGGAGAAATAATTCACCCCTCCACTTT.

The genes are TRBV9 and TRBJ2-7, with 9 positions matching TRBD2. V shed 0 bases and J 4 bases; nucleotides not matched to a gene: 11. The CDR3 covers 17 residues. Looked up from germline, CDR1 is SGDLS and CDR2 is YYNGEE. The CDR3 reads CASSVARIAGAKYEQYF. The CDR3 region has the DNA TGTGCCAGCAGCGTAGCCAGAATAGCGGGAGCTAAGTACGAGCAGTACTTC.

This clone has just a few counts. The gene calls are TRBV19 and TRBJ2-6, with D unclear. The ends were cut back, 7 bases at V and 4 bases at J, with 8 bases in the middle. CDR3 length: 13 amino acids. CDR1 and CDR2 (germline): LNHDA, SQIVND (reference sequence). CDR3 in amino acids: CASTVGGANVLTF. Here the CDR3 DNA reads TGTGCCAGTACCGTGGGAGGGGCCAACGTCCTGACTTTC.

The V and J genes are TRBV12-5 and TRBJ1-2; D is undetermined. CDR1 and CDR2 from the germline V gene are LGHNT and FRNRAP. V lost 1 base and J lost 7, with 10 bases in between. The CDR3 runs to 13 residues. The CDR3 sequence: CASGLAQFSGYTF. The DNA of the CDR3 is TGTGCTAGTGGTTTGGCCCAATTCTCTGGCTACACCTTC.

The genes are TRBV6-4 and TRBJ2-1, with 9 nucleotides matching TRBD2. The germline gives CDR1 MRHNA, CDR2 SNTAGT. The junction had 5 bases not matched to a gene; V was cut back by 0 bases and J by 5 bases. The length of the CDR3 is 16 residues. The CDR3 DNA reads TGTGCCAGCAGTGACTCGTATCTAGCGGGGAACAATGAGCAGTTCTTC. Translation gives CASSDSYLAGNNEQFF.

J is TRBJ1-2 and V is TRBV30, with 8 bases identical to TRBD1. The length of the CDR3 is 13 residues. Per germline, CDR1 GTSNPN and CDR2 SVGIG (reference sequence). V lost 1 base and J lost 8; bases outside the gene matches: 6. The CDR3 nucleotides read TGTGCCTGGAGTGCGGGGACAGGTCTCGGCTACACCTTC. This encodes CAWSAGTGLGYTF. Based on the CDR3 plus reference TRBV30 and TRBJ1-2, the full variable domain is SQTIHQWPATLVQPVGSPLSLECTVEGTSNPNLYWYRQAAGRGLQLLFYSVGIGQISSEVPQNLSASRPQDRQFILSSKKLLLSDSGFYLCAWSAGTGLGYTFGSGTRLTVV.

V usage is TRBV19 and J usage is TRBJ1-5; 9 nucleotides align to TRBD1. Germline V gene sequence: CDR1 LNHDA, CDR2 SQIVND (reference sequence). CDR3 length: 18 amino acids. V was clipped by 5 bases and J by 0 bases; unmatched bases: 11. CDR3: CASSQQRQGGHSNQPQHF. DNA for the CDR3: TGTGCCAGTAGTCAACAGAGACAGGGGGGGCATAGCAATCAGCCCCAGCATTTT.

The J gene is TRBJ1-1, the V gene TRBV7-2; D perhaps matches TRBD1 (5 bases). V lost 6 bases to trimming and J lost 4 bases, with 15 bases between them. Germline-derived CDR1 and CDR2 are SGHTA and FQGNSA. The CDR3 totals 14 residues. The CDR3 here is CASRAGGKGTEAFF. The DNA of the CDR3 is TGTGCCAGCAGGGCGGGGGGTAAGGGCACTGAAGCTTTCTTT.

The chain is built from TRBV4-3 and TRBJ2-7; possibly TRBD1 for D (5 bases). Per germline, CDR1 LGHNA and CDR2 YSLEER. This CDR3 has 15 amino acids. The V gene lost 0 bases and the J gene lost 7 bases, with 16 bases spanning the gap. CDR3 nucleotide sequence: TGCGCCAGCAGCCAAGATCTTACGACAGTGGGTGAGCAGTACTTC. Amino acids: CASSQDLTTVGEQYF.

This sequence joins TRBV10-2 and TRBJ2-1; D not resolved. The germline CDR1 and CDR2 sequences are WSHSY and SAAADI. This CDR3 contains 15 residues. Trimming took 2 bases from V and 9 from J, leaving 17 bases between them. The CDR3 sequence: CASSENHIGKIEQFF. CDR3 nucleotide sequence: TGCGCCAGCAGTGAGAACCACATAGGGAAGATTGAGCAGTTCTTC.

The rearrangement uses TRBV7-6 and TRBJ2-6; 9 nucleotides align to TRBD1. In germline, CDR1 is SGHVS, CDR2 FNYEAQ. The CDR3 length is 16 residues. V shed 6 bases, J shed 3 bases, and the junction held 6 bases outside the gene matches. This CDR3 reads CASSRTGANGANVLTF. CDR3 in DNA: TGTGCCAGCAGTAGGACAGGGGCTAATGGGGCCAACGTCCTGACTTTC.

The sample holds one count of this clone. The junction departs from germline at one end; a sequencing error may be responsible. The chain combines TRBV6-5 with TRBJ2-1; 8 nucleotides agree with TRBD2. Per germline, CDR1 MNHEY and CDR2 SVGAGI. The CDR3 loop spans 15 amino acids. CDR3 amino acids: CASSYSGTRSDEQFF. Here the CDR3 DNA reads TGTGCCAGCAGCTACTCCGGGACTAGGTCTGATGAGCAGTTCTTC.

The chain links TRBV4-3 to TRBJ2-1, with 10 bases lining up with TRBD2. The CDR3 loop spans 17 amino acids. Germline V lookup: CDR1 LGHNA, CDR2 YSLEER. V lost 1 base and J lost 5; bases outside the gene matches: 8. This chain's CDR3 is CASSQVGAGGPHNEQFF. CDR3 coding DNA: TGCGCCAGCAGCCAAGTAGGAGCGGGGGGGCCCCACAATGAGCAGTTCTTC.

This clone appeared a single time. The chain combines TRBV28 with TRBJ1-4, with D unresolved. This CDR3 is built from 12 residues. Trimming pared 8 bases from V and 4 bases from J, leaving 8 bases between. Germline V gene sequence: CDR1 MDHEN, CDR2 SYDVKM. CDR3 region: CASEGGNEKLFF. CDR3 nucleotides: TGTGCCAGCGAAGGTGGTAATGAAAAACTGTTTTTT.

V is TRBV6-5 and J is TRBJ1-2; D is ambiguous. CDR1 is MNHEY and CDR2 is SVGAGI in the germline V gene. V was shortened by 8 bases and J by 3 bases, with 19 bases between the two germline ends. The CDR3 length is 15 residues. The CDR3 reads CASRIGPSKDYGYTF. CDR3 in DNA: TGTGCCAGCCGGATCGGACCGTCCAAGGACTATGGCTACACCTTC.

The chain's CDR3 is CASSARQGGEQYF. DNA of the CDR3: TGCGCCAGCAGCGCTAGACAGGGGGGGGAGCAGTACTTC. This chain links TRBV4-3 with TRBJ2-7; 9 nucleotides align to TRBD1. CDR3 length: 13 residues. V gave up 5 bases and J gave up 7 bases; unmatched junction bases: 6. Germline CDR1 is LGHNA and CDR2 is YSLEER.

The V call is TRBV13, the J call TRBJ1-1; perhaps TRBD1 as D (5 bases). The germline V gene has CDR1 PRHDT and CDR2 FYEKMQ (reference sequence). Trimming pared 4 bases from V and 3 bases from J, leaving 27 bases between. The CDR3 is 19 residues long. CDR3: CASSSPLAGTLSSDTEAFF. CDR3 DNA: TGTGCCAGCAGCTCCCCCTTAGCCGGGACCCTAAGTTCGGACACTGAAGCTTTCTTT.

This clone was counted a single time. This chain joins TRBV11-2 and TRBJ1-5, with unresolved D. Germline lookup yields CDR1 SGHAT and CDR2 FQNNGV. The CDR3 sequence is 16 residues long. V dropped 2 bases and J dropped 2 bases, with 13 bases sitting between them. This chain's CDR3 is CASSLLGRIRNQPQHF. Here the CDR3 DNA reads TGTGCCAGCAGCTTACTGGGGAGAATACGCAATCAGCCCCAGCATTTT.